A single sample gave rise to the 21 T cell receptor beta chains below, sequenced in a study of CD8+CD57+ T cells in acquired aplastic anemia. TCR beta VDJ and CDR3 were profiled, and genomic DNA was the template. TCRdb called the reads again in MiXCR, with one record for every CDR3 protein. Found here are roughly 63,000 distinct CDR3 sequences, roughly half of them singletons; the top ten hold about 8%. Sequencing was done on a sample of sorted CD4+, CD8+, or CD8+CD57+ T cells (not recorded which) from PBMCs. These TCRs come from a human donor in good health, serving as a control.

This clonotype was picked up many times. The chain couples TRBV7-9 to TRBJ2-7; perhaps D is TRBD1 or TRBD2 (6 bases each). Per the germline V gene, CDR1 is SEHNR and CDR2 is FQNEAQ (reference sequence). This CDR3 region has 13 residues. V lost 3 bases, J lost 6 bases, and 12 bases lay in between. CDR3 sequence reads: CASSFNGGSEQYF. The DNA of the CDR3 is TGTGCCAGCAGCTTCAACGGGGGCAGCGAGCAGTACTTC.

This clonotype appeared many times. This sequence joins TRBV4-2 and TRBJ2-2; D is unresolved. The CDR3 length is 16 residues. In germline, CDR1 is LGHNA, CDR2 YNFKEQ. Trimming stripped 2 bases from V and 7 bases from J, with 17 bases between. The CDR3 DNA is TGTGCCAGCAGCCAATTTGGTCCCACCCTTGGCGGGGAGCTGTTTTTT. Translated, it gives CASSQFGPTLGGELFF.

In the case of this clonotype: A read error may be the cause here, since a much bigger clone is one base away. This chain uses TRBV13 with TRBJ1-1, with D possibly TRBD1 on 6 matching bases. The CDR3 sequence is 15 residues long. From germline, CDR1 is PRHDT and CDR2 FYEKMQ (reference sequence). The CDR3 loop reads CACSPNPTGNTEAFF. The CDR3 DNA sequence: TGTGCCTGCAGCCCCAACCCGACAGGGAACACTGAAGCTTTCTTT.

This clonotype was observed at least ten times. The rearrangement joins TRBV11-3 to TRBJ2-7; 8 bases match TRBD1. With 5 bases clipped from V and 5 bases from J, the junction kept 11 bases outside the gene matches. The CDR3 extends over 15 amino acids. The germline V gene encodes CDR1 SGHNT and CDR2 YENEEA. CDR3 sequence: CASSKGQGHFDEQYF. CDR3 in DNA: TGTGCCAGCAGCAAAGGACAGGGTCACTTCGACGAGCAGTACTTC.

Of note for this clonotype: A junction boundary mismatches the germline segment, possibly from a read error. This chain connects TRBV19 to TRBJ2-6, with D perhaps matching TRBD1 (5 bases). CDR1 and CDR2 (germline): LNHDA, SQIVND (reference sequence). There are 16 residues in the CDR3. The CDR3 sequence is CASSTLALAGADVLIF. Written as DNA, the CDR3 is TGTGCCAGTAGTACCCTTGCTCTCGCTGGGGCCGACGTCCTGATTTTC.

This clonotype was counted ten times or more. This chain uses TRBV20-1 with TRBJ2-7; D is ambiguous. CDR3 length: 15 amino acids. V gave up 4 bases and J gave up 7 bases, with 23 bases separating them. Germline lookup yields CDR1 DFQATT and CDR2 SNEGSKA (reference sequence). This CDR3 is CSATLRIGSVVEQYF. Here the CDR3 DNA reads TGCAGTGCTACCCTCCGGATCGGTTCCGTGGTTGAGCAGTACTTC.

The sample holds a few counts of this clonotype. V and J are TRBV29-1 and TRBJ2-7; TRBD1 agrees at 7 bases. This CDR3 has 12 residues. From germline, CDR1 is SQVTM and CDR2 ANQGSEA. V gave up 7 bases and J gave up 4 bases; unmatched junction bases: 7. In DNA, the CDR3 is TGCAGCGGCCGGGACAGTCCTTACGAGCAGTACTTC. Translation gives CSGRDSPYEQYF.

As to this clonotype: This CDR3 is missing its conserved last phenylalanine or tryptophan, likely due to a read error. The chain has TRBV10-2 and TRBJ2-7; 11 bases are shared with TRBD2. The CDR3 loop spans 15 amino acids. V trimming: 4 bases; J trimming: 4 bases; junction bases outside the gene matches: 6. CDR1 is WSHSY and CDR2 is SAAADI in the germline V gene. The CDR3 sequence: CASSAPLAGAYEQYL. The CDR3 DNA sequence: TGCGCCAGCAGTGCCCCACTAGCGGGGGCTTACGAGCAGTACCTC.

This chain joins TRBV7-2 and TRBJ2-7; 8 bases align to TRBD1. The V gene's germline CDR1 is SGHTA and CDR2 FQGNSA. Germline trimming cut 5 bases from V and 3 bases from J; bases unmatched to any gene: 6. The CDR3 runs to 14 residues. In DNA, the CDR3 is TGTGCCAGCAGCCTACGGACAGGGATCTACGAGCAGTACTTC. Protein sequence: CASSLRTGIYEQYF.

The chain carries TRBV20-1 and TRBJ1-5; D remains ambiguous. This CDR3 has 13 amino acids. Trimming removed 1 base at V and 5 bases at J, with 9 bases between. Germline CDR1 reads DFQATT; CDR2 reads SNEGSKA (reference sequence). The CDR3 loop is CSARAEGDQPQHF. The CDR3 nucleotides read TGCAGTGCTAGAGCCGAGGGTGATCAGCCCCAGCATTTT.

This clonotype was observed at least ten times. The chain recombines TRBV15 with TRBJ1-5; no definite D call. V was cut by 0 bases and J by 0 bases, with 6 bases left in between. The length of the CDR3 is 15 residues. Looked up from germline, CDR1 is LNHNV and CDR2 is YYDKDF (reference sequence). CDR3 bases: TGTGCCACCAGCAGAGATCGGGGTAGCAATCAGCCCCAGCATTTT. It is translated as CATSRDRGSNQPQHF.

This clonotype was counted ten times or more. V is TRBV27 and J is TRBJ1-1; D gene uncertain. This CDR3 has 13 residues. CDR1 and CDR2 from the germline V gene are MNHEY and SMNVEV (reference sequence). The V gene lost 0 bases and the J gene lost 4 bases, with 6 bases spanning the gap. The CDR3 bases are TGTGCCAGCAGTTTATCTGTAGGCACTGAAGCTTTCTTT. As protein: CASSLSVGTEAFF.

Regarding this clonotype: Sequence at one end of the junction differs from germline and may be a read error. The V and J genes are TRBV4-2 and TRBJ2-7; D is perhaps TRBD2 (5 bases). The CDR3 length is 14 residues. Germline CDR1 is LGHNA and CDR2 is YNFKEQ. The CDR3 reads CASSQVGGSYEQYF. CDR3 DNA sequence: TGTGCCAGCAGCCAAGTTGGAGGTTCCTACGAGCAGTATTTC.

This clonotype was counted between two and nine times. This chain's CDR3 is CATSPGESSYEQYF. CDR3 DNA sequence: TGTGCCACCAGTCCCGGGGAGAGCTCCTACGAGCAGTACTTC. The rearrangement uses TRBV24-1 and TRBJ2-7, with a weak D call TRBD2 (5 bases). The ends were cut back, 6 bases at V and 0 bases at J, with 11 bases in the middle. This CDR3 region has 14 residues. Germline V CDR1 and CDR2: KGHDR, SFDVKD.

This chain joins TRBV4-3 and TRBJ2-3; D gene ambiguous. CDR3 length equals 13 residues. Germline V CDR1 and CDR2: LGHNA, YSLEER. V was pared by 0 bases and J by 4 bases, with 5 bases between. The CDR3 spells CASSQDLADTQYF. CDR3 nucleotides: TGCGCCAGCAGCCAAGATCTAGCAGATACGCAGTATTTT.

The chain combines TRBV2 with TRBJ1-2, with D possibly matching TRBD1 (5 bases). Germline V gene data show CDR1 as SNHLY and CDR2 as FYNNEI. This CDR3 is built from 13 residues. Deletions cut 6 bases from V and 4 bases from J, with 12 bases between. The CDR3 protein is CASRMGQTYGYTF. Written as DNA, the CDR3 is TGTGCCAGCAGGATGGGGCAGACCTATGGCTACACCTTC. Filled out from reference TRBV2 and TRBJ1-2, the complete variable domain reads EPEVTQTPSHQVTQMGQEVILRCVPISNHLYFYWYRQILGQKVEFLVSFYNNEISEKSEIFDDQFSVERPDGSNFTLKIRSTKLEDSAMYFCASRMGQTYGYTFGSGTRLTVV.

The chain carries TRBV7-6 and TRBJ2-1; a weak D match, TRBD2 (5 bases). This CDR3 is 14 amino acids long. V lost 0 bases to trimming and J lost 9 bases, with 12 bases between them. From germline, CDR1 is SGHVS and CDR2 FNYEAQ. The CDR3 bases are TGTGCCAGCAGCTTAGCGCCGGGGAGCAGTGAGCAGTTCTTC. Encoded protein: CASSLAPGSSEQFF.

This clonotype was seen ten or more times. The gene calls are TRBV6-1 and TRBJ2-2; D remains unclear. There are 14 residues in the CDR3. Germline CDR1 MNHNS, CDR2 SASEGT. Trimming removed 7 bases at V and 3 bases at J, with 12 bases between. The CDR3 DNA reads TGTGCCAGCACCGCCGTGGTGGACACCGGGGAGCTGTTTTTT. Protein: CASTAVVDTGELFF.

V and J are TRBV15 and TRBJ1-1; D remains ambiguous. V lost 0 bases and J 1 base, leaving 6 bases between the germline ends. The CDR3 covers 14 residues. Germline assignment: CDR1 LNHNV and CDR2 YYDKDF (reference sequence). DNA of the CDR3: TGTGCCACCAGCAGAGATCTCGGGAACACTGAAGCTTTCTTT. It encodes CATSRDLGNTEAFF.

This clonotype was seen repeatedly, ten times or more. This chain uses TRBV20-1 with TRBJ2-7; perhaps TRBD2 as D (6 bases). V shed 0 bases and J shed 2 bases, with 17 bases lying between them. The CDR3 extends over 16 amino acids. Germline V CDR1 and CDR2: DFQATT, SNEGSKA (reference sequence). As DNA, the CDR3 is TGCAGTGCTAGAGATCCGGAGGGAGCATCCCCCTACGAGCAGTACTTC. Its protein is CSARDPEGASPYEQYF.

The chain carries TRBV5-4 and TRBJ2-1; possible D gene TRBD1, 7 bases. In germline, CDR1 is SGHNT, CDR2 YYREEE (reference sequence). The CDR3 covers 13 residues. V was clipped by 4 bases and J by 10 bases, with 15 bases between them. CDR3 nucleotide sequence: TGTGCCAGCAGCAGTTCACAGGGGAGGGAGCAGTTCTTC. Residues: CASSSSQGREQFF.